The next 9 T cell receptor beta chains were all read from a single sample in a study of blood T cell repertoires in COVID-19 (dated by TCRdb to the early 2020s). Library generation was performed with the immunoSEQ multiplex PCR assay. This is the immuneACCESS table as TCRdb keeps it, with only in-frame sequences that have V and J called. A part of the clones is gone; compared with another copy, unresolved V genes explain less than half, and the rest is unexplained. The sample has some 290,000 clones on record, roughly nine tenths of them singletons. Of the sample, roughly a tenth is held by the ten largest clones. The sequenced material came from PBMCs or T cells enriched from blood (not recorded which). The source of these receptors is a woman under 40 who had recovered from COVID-19.

On this clone itself: The junction departs from the called germline gene at one end, perhaps through a read error. The rearrangement joins TRBV28 to TRBJ2-7, with 8 bases aligning to TRBD1. CDR1 and CDR2 (germline): MDHEN, SYDVKM. The CDR3 sequence is 12 residues long. CDR3 protein: CASTRRRDRIIF. The CDR3 DNA reads as TGTGCCAGCACCCGGCGCAGGGACAGGATCATCTTC.

This clone was seen a single time. The J gene is TRBJ2-3, the V gene TRBV5-1; 8 bases match TRBD2. V gave up 9 bases and J gave up 3 bases; unmatched junction bases: 9. CDR1 and CDR2 from the germline V gene are SGHRS and YFSETQ. This CDR3 is 14 amino acids long. The DNA for the CDR3 is TGCGCCACCAATAGCGGGGAGGCGACAGATACGCAGTATTTT. Encoded protein: CATNSGEATDTQYF. The full variable domain, completed using reference TRBV5-1 and TRBJ2-3, is KAGVTQTPRYLIKTRGQQVTLSCSPISGHRSVSWYQQTPGQGLQFLFEYFSETQRNKGNFPGRFSGRQFSNSRSEMNVSTLELGDSALYLCATNSGEATDTQYFGPGTRLTVL.

This clone was seen more than once but under ten times. The chain couples TRBV5-4 to TRBJ1-1; possibly TRBD1 for D (5 bases). Germline CDR1 SGHNT, CDR2 YYREEE (reference sequence). Trimming stripped 1 base from V and 2 bases from J, with 9 bases between. The CDR3 is made up of 14 amino acids. CDR3 amino acids: CASSLWQGNTEAFF. The CDR3, as DNA: TGTGCCAGCAGCTTGTGGCAGGGAAACACTGAAGCTTTCTTT.

This clone was observed a single time. The chain couples TRBV12-5 to TRBJ1-1, with TRBD1 identical over 7 bases. Looked up from germline, CDR1 is LGHNT and CDR2 is FRNRAP. The CDR3 is 15 residues long. The ends lost 0 bases at V and 5 bases at J; junction bases unmatched: 6. The CDR3 reads CASGLVTGDVTEAFF. The CDR3 DNA reads TGTGCTAGTGGTTTGGTAACAGGGGATGTGACTGAAGCTTTCTTT.

J is TRBJ2-7 and V is TRBV6-5; a weak D match, TRBD2 (5 bases). Deletions cut 5 bases from V and 2 bases from J, with 10 bases between. This CDR3 is 13 amino acids long. CDR1 MNHEY and CDR2 SVGAGI come from the germline V gene. The CDR3 reads CASSHRGTYEQYF. Written as DNA, the CDR3 is TGTGCCAGCAGTCACCGGGGTACCTACGAGCAGTACTTC.

The V gene is TRBV5-1, the J gene TRBJ2-7; weak D call: TRBD1 (5 bases). Germline lookup yields CDR1 SGHRS and CDR2 YFSETQ. V gave up 4 bases and J gave up 6 bases, with 20 bases separating them. The CDR3 runs to 15 residues. CDR3 region: CASSPLGSGSGEQYF. Written as DNA, the CDR3 is TGCGCCAGCAGCCCCTTAGGGTCAGGGTCGGGCGAGCAGTACTTC.

A single count supports this clone. The J gene is TRBJ2-7, the V gene TRBV28; perhaps TRBD1 as D (6 bases). V lost 4 bases, J lost 5 bases, and 15 bases lay in between. The CDR3 has 14 amino acids. The germline V gene has CDR1 MDHEN and CDR2 SYDVKM. The chain's CDR3 is CASSSRQEIDEQYF. CDR3 coding DNA: TGTGCCAGCAGTTCAAGACAGGAAATAGACGAGCAGTACTTC.

The chain has TRBV5-1 and TRBJ1-1, with 9 bases aligning to TRBD1. This CDR3 spans 14 amino acids. Germline CDR1 and CDR2: SGHRS and YFSETQ. J gave up 10 bases and V 4 bases, and 11 bases lay outside the gene matches. Here the CDR3 DNA reads TGCGCCAGCAGCGGGGACACAGGGGGCTGGGGAGCTTTCTTT. Translated: CASSGDTGGWGAFF.

The gene calls are TRBV19 and TRBJ2-1; TRBD1 aligns across 7 bases. The CDR3 length is 14 residues. Germline CDR1 and CDR2: LNHDA and SQIVND (reference sequence). Trimming removed 11 bases from V and 1 base from J; junction bases left unmatched: 8. CDR3 in amino acids: CAVRGPPSYNEQFF. CDR3 coding DNA: TGTGCCGTTAGGGGGCCCCCTTCCTACAATGAGCAGTTCTTC.